The 25 T cell receptor beta chains below come from one sample, sequenced in a study of shared clonotypes between healthy human individuals. Libraries were prepared by immunoSEQ multiplex PCR; TCRdb keeps only in-frame clonotypes and omits some of them. This table holds around 2,000,000 clones, roughly 91% found once. CD45RO-negative, CCR7-positively selected cells formed the naive CD8 fraction, excluding terminally differentiated effector memory CD45RA+ cells. Sequencing was done on a sample of naive CD8+ T cells from PBMCs. The receptors come from a man younger than 30 in good health. Some clones in this sample may be carry-over from other donors' samples.

This chain uses TRBV4-3 with TRBJ2-1, with 10 bases fitting TRBD2. The V gene's germline CDR1 is LGHNA and CDR2 YSLEER. The trim removed 4 bases at V and 2 bases at J, leaving 14 bases unmatched. The CDR3 sequence is 19 residues long. The CDR3 spells CASSLWRFEREGAYNEQFF. The CDR3 bases are TGCGCCAGCAGCCTGTGGCGATTTGAGCGGGAGGGGGCCTACAATGAGCAGTTCTTC.

The J gene is TRBJ2-1, the V gene TRBV5-1; TRBD2 aligns across 13 bases. There are 16 residues in the CDR3. With V trimmed by 2 bases and J by 7 bases, 6 bases remained unmatched. The germline V gene encodes CDR1 SGHRS and CDR2 YFSETQ. The CDR3 reads CASSLGLAGAWNEQFF. CDR3 DNA: TGCGCCAGCAGCTTAGGACTAGCGGGAGCATGGAATGAGCAGTTCTTC.

Remarks on this clone: The same CDR3 can be traced to other DNA sequences in this sample. This sequence joins TRBV9 and TRBJ1-1; no firm D call. This CDR3 region has 14 residues. Looked up from germline, CDR1 is SGDLS and CDR2 is YYNGEE. The ends were cut back, 3 bases at V and 0 bases at J, with 9 bases in the middle. The CDR3 here is CASSAPGVNTEAFF. For the CDR3, the DNA is TGTGCCAGCAGCGCGCCCGGAGTGAACACTGAAGCTTTCTTT. The full variable domain, in which reference TRBV9 and TRBJ1-1 provide the parts outside the CDR3, is DSGVTQTPKHLITATGQRVTLRCSPRSGDLSVYWYQQSLDQGLQFLIQYYNGEERAKGNILERFSAQQFPDLHSELNLSSLELGDSALYFCASSAPGVNTEAFFGQGTRLTVV.

The chain joins TRBV9 to TRBJ2-3; D gene ambiguous. Germline V gene data show CDR1 as SGDLS and CDR2 as YYNGEE. Trimming left V 5 bases short and J 4 bases short, with 11 bases between. The CDR3 loop spans 13 amino acids. CDR3 bases: TGTGCCAGCAGTATAGGGCAGTCAGATACGCAGTATTTT. It specifies CASSIGQSDTQYF.

As concerns this clone: This CDR3 is also generated by other DNA sequences in the sample. The rearrangement uses TRBV15 and TRBJ2-7; no definite D call. V was cut by 1 base and J by 0 bases, with 4 bases left in between. This CDR3 has 13 residues. Germline CDR1 LNHNV, CDR2 YYDKDF (reference sequence). Here the CDR3 reads CATSRVSSYEQYF. CDR3 nucleotides: TGTGCCACCAGCAGAGTAAGCTCCTACGAGCAGTACTTC.

The rearrangement links TRBV29-1 to TRBJ1-1; TRBD1 agrees at 8 bases. Germline V gene sequence: CDR1 SQVTM, CDR2 ANQGSEA. The CDR3 has 15 residues. V shed 3 bases and J 5 bases; nucleotides not matched to a gene: 11. CDR3 bases: TGCAGCGTTGAGAGGCCTGACAGGGGAGGAACTGAAGCTTTCTTT. This codes for CSVERPDRGGTEAFF.

The chain employs TRBV10-3 and TRBJ2-7; possibly TRBD1 or TRBD2 for D (5 bases each). Germline V gene lookup returns CDR1 ENHRY and CDR2 SYGVKD. This CDR3 is 14 amino acids long. Trimming took off 5 bases at V and 0 bases at J, with 11 bases between the two ends. The CDR3 DNA sequence: TGTGCCATCAGTACCGGGACGGACTCCTACGAGCAGTACTTC. Translation gives CAISTGTDSYEQYF.

V usage is TRBV28 and J usage is TRBJ2-1; 7 bases line up with TRBD1. V trimming: 6 bases; J trimming: 3 bases; junction bases outside the gene matches: 8. The CDR3 is 15 residues long. Germline V gene sequence: CDR1 MDHEN, CDR2 SYDVKM. The CDR3 coding sequence is TGTGCCAGCAGGCTCGGGACAGCCTTCTACAATGAGCAGTTCTTC. This gives the protein CASRLGTAFYNEQFF.

V and J are TRBV5-6 and TRBJ2-3; 8 positions agree with TRBD2. The J segment lost 2 bases and the V segment lost 3 bases, leaving 8 bases of the junction unmatched. CDR1 is SGHDT and CDR2 is YYEEEE in the germline V gene. The CDR3 length is 16 residues. CDR3 residues: CASSWEGLANTDTQYF. CDR3 DNA: TGTGCCAGCAGCTGGGAAGGACTAGCTAACACAGATACGCAGTATTTT.

The chain joins TRBV11-2 to TRBJ2-1; TRBD2 matches 7 bases. Germline assignment: CDR1 SGHAT and CDR2 FQNNGV. This CDR3 spans 16 amino acids. V lost 5 bases, J lost 8 bases, and 15 bases stayed unmatched. The CDR3 sequence: CASSLAAGPGMYEQFF. Here the CDR3 DNA reads TGTGCCAGCAGCCTAGCGGCAGGGCCCGGTATGTATGAGCAGTTCTTC.

The CDR3 sequence is CASSWGPSGAKQYF. CDR3 DNA sequence: TGTGCCAGCAGTTGGGGACCCAGCGGGGCAAAGCAGTACTTC. This chain uses TRBV27 with TRBJ2-7; 7 positions agree with TRBD2. With 4 bases clipped from V and 8 bases from J, the junction kept 11 bases outside the gene matches. This CDR3 is built from 14 residues. Germline loops: CDR1 MNHEY, CDR2 SMNVEV (reference sequence).

The CDR3, as DNA: TGTGCCAGCAGTCCCGGTGGGTCCGGGGAAGAGACCCAGTACTTC. It codes for CASSPGGSGEETQYF. The chain is built from TRBV27 and TRBJ2-5; TRBD2 is a possible D gene (5 bases). The CDR3 extends over 15 amino acids. V lost 5 bases, J lost 3 bases, and 16 bases lay in between. Germline V gives CDR1 MNHEY, CDR2 SMNVEV (reference sequence).

The J gene is TRBJ2-7, the V gene TRBV7-9, with D uncertain. Germline lookup yields CDR1 SEHNR and CDR2 FQNEAQ (reference sequence). The CDR3 is 14 residues long. The V end lost 3 bases, the J end lost 2 bases, and 11 bases lay between the germline ends. CDR3 amino acids: CASSFPASTYEQYF. CDR3 nucleotides: TGTGCCAGCAGCTTCCCCGCTTCCACCTACGAGCAGTACTTC.

In its sample, this clone was seen once. The rearrangement uses TRBV19 and TRBJ1-4, with D tentatively TRBD1 (5 bases). The V and J ends lost 11 bases and 6 bases respectively, with 19 bases between them. The CDR3 contains 14 residues. Per germline, CDR1 LNHDA and CDR2 SQIVND (reference sequence). The CDR3: CASRGGGADEKLFF. CDR3 DNA sequence: TGTGCCTCCCGAGGTGGGGGTGCAGATGAAAAACTGTTTTTT.

This chain joins TRBV7-8 and TRBJ1-2, with D possibly TRBD1 on 6 matching bases. The germline V gene has CDR1 SGHVS and CDR2 FQNEAQ. CDR3 length: 15 amino acids. V lost 0 bases and J 0 bases, leaving 8 bases between the germline ends. CDR3 residues: CASSLATGTNYGYTF. The CDR3 DNA is TGTGCCAGCAGCTTAGCGACAGGCACTAACTATGGCTACACCTTC.

The chain employs TRBV7-9 and TRBJ1-1; the D is unclear. The ends were cut back, 0 bases at V and 6 bases at J, with 8 bases in the middle. The CDR3 runs to 13 residues. The germline gives CDR1 SEHNR, CDR2 FQNEAQ (reference sequence). CDR3: CASSLADAPEAFF. CDR3 sequence (DNA): TGTGCCAGCAGCTTAGCGGATGCTCCTGAAGCTTTCTTT.

The chain employs TRBV5-8 and TRBJ1-1; D is undetermined. The CDR3 is 15 amino acids. CDR1 and CDR2 (germline): SGHTS, YDEGEE. Trimming cost V 0 bases and J 1 base, with 10 bases left between them. The CDR3 nucleotides read TGTGCCAGCAGCTTGGAACGCCGATGGAACACTGAAGCTTTCTTT. Protein product: CASSLERRWNTEAFF.

The chain has TRBV28 and TRBJ1-2; D uncertain. The V gene lost 2 bases and the J gene lost 2 bases, with 12 bases spanning the gap. The length of the CDR3 is 15 residues. Per germline, CDR1 MDHEN and CDR2 SYDVKM. CDR3 residues: CASSLIAFTNYGYTF. The CDR3 DNA sequence: TGTGCCAGCAGTTTAATCGCCTTTACAAACTATGGCTACACCTTC.

This clone has a handful of counts. This chain joins TRBV19 and TRBJ2-1, with unresolved D. The germline V gene encodes CDR1 LNHDA and CDR2 SQIVND (reference sequence). The CDR3 length is 13 residues. The ends were cut back, 7 bases at V and 3 bases at J, with 10 bases in the middle. The CDR3 DNA reads TGTGCCAGTAACCCGACCCTCTACAATGAGCAGTTCTTC. This gives the protein CASNPTLYNEQFF.

The chain employs TRBV10-2 and TRBJ2-1, with TRBD2 matching 9 bases. Germline values: CDR1 WSHSY, CDR2 SAAADI. Trimming at V came to 8 bases and at J to 2 bases, leaving 7 bases not matched to a gene. CDR3 length equals 15 residues. As DNA, the CDR3 is TGCGCCAGCGCCCTAGCGGGGTCCCCCTACAATGAGCAGTTCTTC. Amino acid sequence: CASALAGSPYNEQFF.

The chain carries TRBV5-6 and TRBJ2-7; 9 nucleotides line up with TRBD2. This CDR3 contains 16 residues. V dropped 3 bases and J dropped 6; count of bases not matched to a gene: 13. The germline V gene encodes CDR1 SGHDT and CDR2 YYEEEE. CDR3 bases: TGTGCCAGCAGCTGGGCCGGGCGGGAGGGGAAGAGCGAGCAGTACTTC. Its protein is CASSWAGREGKSEQYF.

The chain joins TRBV7-3 to TRBJ2-1, with D maybe TRBD2 (6 bases). V dropped 0 bases and J dropped 2 bases, with 14 bases sitting between them. Germline V lookup: CDR1 SGHTA, CDR2 FQGTGA. This CDR3 has 17 amino acids. In DNA form, the CDR3 reads TGTGCCAGCAGCTTAACCGGGGGAGCGGTCCCCTACAATGAGCAGTTCTTC. Translation: CASSLTGGAVPYNEQFF.

This sequence joins TRBV18 and TRBJ2-7; no firm D call. Trimming took 3 bases from V and 1 from J, leaving 7 bases between them. CDR1 and CDR2 (germline): KGHSH, LQKENI. This CDR3 has 13 amino acids. The CDR3 loop reads CASSPMASYEQYF. CDR3 coding DNA: TGTGCCAGCTCACCTATGGCATCCTACGAGCAGTACTTC.

The V call is TRBV28, the J call TRBJ2-1; no firm D call. The germline V gene has CDR1 MDHEN and CDR2 SYDVKM. The CDR3 is made up of 15 amino acids. V was trimmed by 3 bases and J by 0 bases, leaving 9 bases between them. The CDR3 nucleotides read TGTGCCAGCAGTTTCGTTTCCGGCTCCTACAATGAGCAGTTCTTC. Its translation: CASSFVSGSYNEQFF. The whole variable domain, filled in from reference TRBV28 and TRBJ2-1, reads DVKVTQSSRYLVKRTGEKVFLECVQDMDHENMFWYRQDPGLGLRLIYFSYDVKMKEKGDIPEGYSVSREKKERFSLILESASTNQTSMYLCASSFVSGSYNEQFFGPGTRLTVL.

The chain is built from TRBV5-4 and TRBJ2-3; D is uncertain. Germline-derived CDR1 and CDR2 are SGHNT and YYREEE (reference sequence). Trimming took off 5 bases at V and 6 bases at J, with 19 bases between the two ends. CDR3 length: 15 amino acids. This CDR3 is CASSFTFYPSDTQYF. CDR3 DNA: TGTGCCAGCAGTTTTACCTTCTACCCTTCGGATACGCAGTATTTT.